Following are 4 T cell receptor beta chains from one sample sequenced in a study of control samples from healthy donors and cancer patients. Assay used: immunoSEQ multiplex PCR; TCRdb lists only in-frame clones, some missing. This sample has just over 80,000 clones, with around nine tenths found just once. Sequencing was carried out using blood. The receptors come from a man aged 45-65 years in good health.

The chain joins TRBV7-2 to TRBJ2-5; TRBD2 aligns across 9 bases. Germline CDR1 is SGHTA and CDR2 is FQGNSA. Losses at the gene ends were 5 bases for V and 4 bases for J; bases not matched to a gene: 8. The length of the CDR3 is 15 residues. The CDR3 DNA is TGTGCCAGCAGCCCCACCGGGACTAGCCTAGAGACCCAGTACTTC. Translating gives CASSPTGTSLETQYF.

This chain connects TRBV7-9 to TRBJ1-3; no definite D call. Trimming shortened V by 1 base and J by 4 bases, and 5 bases separated the two germline ends. Germline V gene lookup returns CDR1 SEHNR and CDR2 FQNEAQ (reference sequence). The CDR3 runs to 13 residues. The CDR3 region has the DNA TGTGCCAGCAGCTTAGTATCCGGAAACACCATATATTTT. Translated: CASSLVSGNTIYF.

The J gene is TRBJ2-1, the V gene TRBV18, with 10 positions matching TRBD2. The length of the CDR3 is 17 residues. CDR1 and CDR2 from the germline V gene are KGHSH and LQKENI. The ends lost 0 bases at V and 4 bases at J; junction bases unmatched: 6. CDR3 region: CASSPPNSGGIYNEQFF. The CDR3 DNA reads as TGTGCCAGCTCACCACCGAATAGCGGGGGGATATACAATGAGCAGTTCTTC.

This chain connects TRBV5-1 to TRBJ2-3; 8 nucleotides match TRBD1. This CDR3 is 15 amino acids long. After removal of 8 bases from V and 2 bases from J, the junction contained 10 bases not matched to a gene. CDR1 and CDR2 from the germline V gene are SGHRS and YFSETQ. The CDR3 spells CASSPTGASTDTQYF. The CDR3 region has the DNA TGCGCCAGTTCTCCGACAGGGGCATCCACAGATACGCAGTATTTT.